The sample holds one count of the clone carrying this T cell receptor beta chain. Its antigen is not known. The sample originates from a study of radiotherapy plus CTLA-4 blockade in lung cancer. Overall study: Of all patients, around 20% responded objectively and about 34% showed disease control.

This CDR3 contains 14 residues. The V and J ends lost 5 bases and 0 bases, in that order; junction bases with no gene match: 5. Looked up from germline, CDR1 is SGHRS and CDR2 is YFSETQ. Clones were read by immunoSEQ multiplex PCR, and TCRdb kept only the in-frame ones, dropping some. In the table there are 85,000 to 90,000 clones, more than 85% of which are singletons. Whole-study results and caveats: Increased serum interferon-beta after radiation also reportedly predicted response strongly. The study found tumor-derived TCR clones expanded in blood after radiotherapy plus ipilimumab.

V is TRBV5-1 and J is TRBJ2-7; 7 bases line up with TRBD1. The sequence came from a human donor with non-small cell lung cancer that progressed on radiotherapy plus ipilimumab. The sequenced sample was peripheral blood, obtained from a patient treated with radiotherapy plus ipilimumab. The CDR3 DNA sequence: TGCGCCAGCAGATACGGGACAGACTCCTACGAGCAGTACTTC. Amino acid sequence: CASRYGTDSYEQYF.